One and the same sample provided the 28 T cell receptor beta chains below, sequenced in a study of blood T cells in healthy people across ages. For the second PCR, which ran for roughly 6 to 12 cycles, a sample-barcoded 5' primer and a J-beta primer mix were used. TCRdb redid the calling of the 5' RACE reads with MiXCR, one entry per CDR3 protein. The table shows 550,000 to 650,000 distinct CDR3 sequences, with about 30% occurring only once. Sequences were obtained from blood. Source of these receptors: a woman aged 80 or over in good health.

In DNA, the CDR3 is TGTGCCAGCAAGGGCACAGGGGCATCCGGGGAGCTGTTTTTT. Its protein product is CASKGTGASGELFF. This rearrangement joins TRBV6-2 or TRBV6-3 to TRBJ2-2; 7 nucleotides line up with TRBD1. With V trimmed by 7 bases and J by 6 bases, 8 bases remained unmatched. Germline V gene lookup returns CDR1 MNHEY and CDR2 SVGEGT. The CDR3 covers 14 residues.

This clonotype was detected only a few times. This rearrangement joins TRBV20-1 to TRBJ2-1; 7 positions agree with TRBD2. TRBJ2-7 matches the DNA end more closely, so the J call is doubtful. Germline CDR1 reads DFQATT; CDR2 reads SNEGSKA (reference sequence). The CDR3 has 15 amino acids. CDR3 sequence (DNA): TGCAGTGCTAGAGTGGGGCGGGGGTCCTACAATGAGCAGTACTTC. It specifies CSARVGRGSYNEQYF.

This clonotype was recorded at least ten times. The chain joins TRBV6-1 to TRBJ1-6; no definite D call. The CDR3 extends over 15 amino acids. Trimming left V 2 bases short and J 0 bases short, with 5 bases between. Germline V gene lookup returns CDR1 MNHNS and CDR2 SASEGT. In DNA, the CDR3 is TGTGCCAGCAGTGAAAAGAGCTCCTATAATTCACCCCTCCACTTT. Its translation is CASSEKSSYNSPLHF.

This clonotype was seen repeatedly, ten times or more. The rearrangement links TRBV7-6 to TRBJ2-1, with D tentatively TRBD1 or TRBD2 (5 bases each). The V end lost 3 bases, the J end lost 8 bases, and 14 bases lay between the germline ends. Germline V gene sequence: CDR1 SGHVS, CDR2 FNYEAQ. The CDR3 totals 14 residues. The CDR3 region is CASSLGVRDHEQFF. The CDR3, as DNA: TGTGCCAGCAGCTTGGGGGTCAGGGACCATGAGCAGTTCTTC.

In this sample, this clonotype turned up a few times. The chain couples TRBV15 to TRBJ1-1, with TRBD1 identical over 9 bases. The CDR3 is made up of 15 amino acids. The trim removed 2 bases at V and 5 bases at J, leaving 6 bases unmatched. The germline V gene has CDR1 LNHNV and CDR2 YYDKDF (reference sequence). The CDR3 here is CATSRMTGGLTEAFF. CDR3 sequence (DNA): TGTGCCACCAGCAGAATGACAGGGGGTCTTACTGAAGCTTTCTTT.

The genes are TRBV4-3 and TRBJ1-2; tentative D call: TRBD1 (6 bases). The CDR3 length is 17 residues. V lost 0 bases, J lost 6 bases, and 20 bases lay in between. Germline V lookup: CDR1 LGHNA, CDR2 YSLEER. DNA of the CDR3: TGCGCCAGCAGCCAAGATCTCAGGGGAATGGTTAAGGATGGCTACACCTTC. Amino acid sequence: CASSQDLRGMVKDGYTF.

At least ten counts were recorded for this clonotype. This chain links TRBV19 with TRBJ2-7; 7 bases are shared with TRBD2. The V segment lost 3 bases and the J segment 3 bases; nucleotides outside the gene matches: 8. The germline V gene encodes CDR1 LNHDA and CDR2 SQIVND (reference sequence). CDR3 length equals 15 residues. CDR3 amino acids: CASSISGGSFYEQYF. The DNA for the CDR3 is TGTGCCAGTAGTATCTCCGGGGGGTCCTTCTACGAGCAGTACTTC. The complete variable domain, with remaining parts taken from reference TRBV19 and TRBJ2-7, reads DGGITQSPKYLFRKEGQNVTLSCEQNLNHDAMYWYRQDPGQGLRLIYYSQIVNDFQKGDIAEGYSVSREKKESFPLTVTSAQKNPTAFYLCASSISGGSFYEQYFGPGTRLTVT.

This clonotype was observed many times. This chain uses TRBV3-1 with TRBJ2-1; 12 bases are shared with TRBD2. Trimming removed 4 bases from V and 7 bases from J; junction bases left unmatched: 11. CDR1 and CDR2 from the germline V gene are LGHDT and YNNKEL (reference sequence). CDR3 size: 17 residues. The CDR3 reads CASSREVLAGGRNEQFF. In nucleotides, the CDR3 is TGTGCCAGCAGCCGAGAAGTCCTAGCGGGGGGGCGGAATGAGCAGTTCTTC.

There are many counts of this clonotype. J is TRBJ2-7 and V is TRBV3-1; D is uncertain. V lost 0 bases, J lost 5 bases, and 8 bases lay in between. Germline V gene lookup returns CDR1 LGHDT and CDR2 YNNKEL (reference sequence). This CDR3 has 13 amino acids. CDR3 DNA sequence: TGTGCCAGCAGCCAAGATCGATCGGACGAGCAGTACTTC. It translates to CASSQDRSDEQYF.

This clonotype was seen at least ten times. The CDR3 sequence: CASSVGGQGANEQFF. The DNA for the CDR3 is TGTGCCAGCAGCGTAGGGGGACAGGGGGCCAATGAGCAGTTCTTC. The chain has TRBV9 and TRBJ2-1; TRBD1 matches 12 bases. The V gene's germline CDR1 is SGDLS and CDR2 YYNGEE. V was pared by 0 bases and J by 6 bases, with 1 base of the junction left unmatched. CDR3 length equals 15 residues.

This clonotype came up many times. The rearrangement joins TRBV7-2 to TRBJ1-5; D is ambiguous. CDR1 and CDR2 from the germline V gene are SGHTA and FQGNSA. The CDR3 covers 13 residues. Trimming took 1 base from V and 7 from J, leaving 8 bases between them. CDR3 sequence: CASSLGVGQPQHF. DNA for the CDR3: TGTGCCAGCAGCTTAGGGGTAGGGCAGCCCCAGCATTTT.

This clonotype appeared a few times. The J gene is TRBJ1-5, the V gene TRBV30; possible D gene TRBD1, 6 bases. Germline V gives CDR1 GTSNPN, CDR2 SVGIG (reference sequence). CDR3 length: 13 amino acids. V lost 3 bases and J 4 bases, leaving 10 bases between the germline ends. CDR3 sequence (DNA): TGTGCCTGGAGGGCAGGGACAAATCAGCCCCAGCATTTT. It codes for CAWRAGTNQPQHF. Supplemented by reference TRBV30 and TRBJ1-5, the full variable domain reads SQTIHQWPATLVQPVGSPLSLECTVEGTSNPNLYWYRQAAGRGLQLLFYSVGIGQISSEVPQNLSASRPQDRQFILSSKKLLLSDSGFYLCAWRAGTNQPQHFGDGTRLSIL.

Details on this clonotype: This sequence may be a read error, since a much larger clone differs from it by one base. The V call is TRBV5-1, the J call TRBJ2-3; perhaps D is TRBD1 or TRBD2 (7 bases each). Germline values: CDR1 SGHRS, CDR2 YFSETQ. This CDR3 contains 15 residues. Trimming left V 3 bases short and J 4 bases short, with 15 bases between. DNA of the CDR3: TGCGCCAGCAGCTATCGACAGGGAGGGGCAGATACGCAGTATTTT. This sequence encodes CASSYRQGGADTQYF. Full variable domain (remainder filled in from reference TRBV5-1 and TRBJ2-3): KAGVTQTPRYLIKTRGQQVTLSCSPISGHRSVSWYQQTPGQGLQFLFEYFSETQRNKGNFPGRFSGRQFSNSRSEMNVSTLELGDSALYLCASSYRQGGADTQYFGPGTRLTVL.

V gene TRBV5-1 combines with J gene TRBJ1-1; D uncertain. Trimming removed 4 bases at V and 1 base at J, with 8 bases between. The CDR3 loop spans 13 amino acids. Germline CDR1 and CDR2: SGHRS and YFSETQ. Here the CDR3 reads CASSPHGNTEAFF. Written as DNA, the CDR3 is TGCGCCAGCAGCCCTCACGGGAACACTGAAGCTTTCTTT.

Concerning this clonotype itself: A much larger clone sits a single nucleotide away, making a read error possible. The rearrangement uses TRBV27 and TRBJ2-5; 9 bases align to TRBD2. V shed 3 bases, J shed 11 bases, and the junction held 10 bases outside the gene matches. The CDR3 consists of 14 residues. CDR1 is MNHEY, CDR2 SMNVEV, per germline (reference sequence). The CDR3 DNA reads TGTGCCAGCAGTTTTACTAGCGGGTCCCATGAGCAGTACTTC. Protein sequence: CASSFTSGSHEQYF.

This clonotype showed up many times. The chain couples TRBV11-2 to TRBJ2-4, with TRBD1 matching 8 bases. The CDR3 is 15 amino acids. Looked up from germline, CDR1 is SGHAT and CDR2 is FQNNGV. V shed 5 bases, J shed 6 bases, and the junction held 9 bases outside the gene matches. CDR3 sequence reads: CASSRRDRLGNIQYF. The CDR3 DNA reads TGTGCCAGCAGCCGCCGGGACAGGTTAGGAAACATTCAGTACTTC. The whole variable domain, remainder taken from reference TRBV11-2 and TRBJ2-4, is EAGVAQSPRYKIIEKRQSVAFWCNPISGHATLYWYQQILGQGPKLLIQFQNNGVVDDSQLPKDRFSAERLKGVDSTLKIQPAKLEDSAVYLCASSRRDRLGNIQYFGAGTRLSVL.

This clonotype occurred many times. The chain combines TRBV7-9 with TRBJ1-1; 7 bases are a match to TRBD1. This CDR3 region has 13 residues. The V gene's germline CDR1 is SEHNR and CDR2 FQNEAQ (reference sequence). The V segment lost 5 bases and the J segment 7 bases; nucleotides outside the gene matches: 7. Here the CDR3 reads CASSPVRTGEAFF. The CDR3 DNA sequence: TGTGCCAGCAGCCCGGTCAGGACAGGTGAAGCTTTCTTT.

The chain is built from TRBV5-1 and TRBJ2-3; no clear D. In germline, CDR1 is SGHRS, CDR2 YFSETQ. Trimming pared 4 bases from V and 6 bases from J, leaving 12 bases between. There are 13 residues in the CDR3. DNA for the CDR3: TGCGCCAGCAGCCCGGATACGCGCGATACGCAGTATTTT. It codes for CASSPDTRDTQYF.

The chain links TRBV7-2 to TRBJ2-1; D is possibly TRBD1 (7 bases). The V gene's germline CDR1 is SGHTA and CDR2 FQGNSA. Trimming shortened V by 2 bases and J by 6 bases, and 11 bases separated the two germline ends. The CDR3 runs 14 residues. This CDR3 is CASSLQGGPNEQFF. CDR3 sequence (DNA): TGTGCCAGCAGCTTACAGGGGGGTCCCAATGAGCAGTTCTTC.

In this sample, this clonotype turned up a few times. This chain links TRBV2 with TRBJ1-1; 8 nucleotides line up with TRBD1. J gave up 3 bases and V 9 bases, and 9 bases lay outside the gene matches. The length of the CDR3 is 14 residues. CDR1 is SNHLY and CDR2 is FYNNEI in the germline V gene. CDR3 DNA sequence: TGTGCCAGGAGGAGGACAGGGACCGACACTGAAGCTTTCTTT. Amino acids: CARRRTGTDTEAFF.

Comment on this clonotype: One end of the junction is discordant with germline, which a read error may explain. The chain is built from TRBV12-3 or TRBV12-4 and TRBJ2-1, with 7 positions matching TRBD1. CDR3 length: 13 residues. CDR3 DNA: TGTGTCAGCACGGTGACAGGGCTGGAGACCCAGTTCTTC. It codes for CVSTVTGLETQFF.

The sample holds one count of this clonotype. A clone one base away is much larger, so this may be a read error. This chain connects TRBV4-3 to TRBJ1-1; D is unresolved. Germline values: CDR1 LGHNA, CDR2 YSLEER. The CDR3 length is 14 residues. The CDR3 loop reads CASSQDPQNTGAFF. DNA for the CDR3: TGCGCCAGCAGCCAAGATCCCCAGAACACTGGAGCTTTCTTT.

This clonotype was counted many times. This chain connects TRBV18 to TRBJ2-1; D tentatively reads TRBD1 or TRBD2 (7 bases each). CDR1 and CDR2 (germline): KGHSH, LQKENI. This CDR3 contains 17 residues. V was clipped by 2 bases and J by 3 bases, with 17 bases between them. The CDR3 nucleotides are TGTGCCAGCTCACCAAACGAGGGAGGGGGCGACTACAATGAGCAGTTCTTC. Protein product: CASSPNEGGGDYNEQFF. Full variable domain (rest looked up from reference TRBV18 and TRBJ2-1): NAGVMQNPRHLVRRRGQEARLRCSPMKGHSHVYWYRQLPEEGLKFMVYLQKENIIDESGMPKERFSAEFPKEGPSILRIQQVVRGDSAAYFCASSPNEGGGDYNEQFFGPGTRLTVL.

This clonotype has a count of ten or more. The rearrangement uses TRBV9 and TRBJ2-3, with 13 bases matching TRBD2. The germline gives CDR1 SGDLS, CDR2 YYNGEE. The CDR3 consists of 18 residues. J lost 4 bases, V lost 4 bases, and 12 bases had no gene match. Written as DNA, the CDR3 is TGTGCCAGCAGCAATCCCGGGACTAGCGGGGCCTCCCCAGATACGCAGTATTTT. The encoded protein is CASSNPGTSGASPDTQYF.

The genes are TRBV5-1 and TRBJ1-1; 8 bases fit TRBD1. With 3 bases clipped from V and 2 bases from J, the junction kept 6 bases outside the gene matches. CDR1 SGHRS and CDR2 YFSETQ come from the germline V gene. The CDR3 length is 15 residues. DNA for the CDR3: TGCGCCAGCAGCTGGGGGACAGGACTAAACACTGAAGCTTTCTTT. Translation: CASSWGTGLNTEAFF. The full variable domain, completed using reference TRBV5-1 and TRBJ1-1, is KAGVTQTPRYLIKTRGQQVTLSCSPISGHRSVSWYQQTPGQGLQFLFEYFSETQRNKGNFPGRFSGRQFSNSRSEMNVSTLELGDSALYLCASSWGTGLNTEAFFGQGTRLTVV.

This clonotype was recorded at least ten times. The CDR3 DNA follows: TGTGCCAGCAGCCAAGTTAGGATCGGCTACAATGAGCAGTTCTTC. As protein: CASSQVRIGYNEQFF. The chain couples TRBV3-1 to TRBJ2-1; D is ambiguous. The CDR3 contains 15 residues. The germline gives CDR1 LGHDT, CDR2 YNNKEL (reference sequence). V lost 1 base and J lost 3, with 10 bases in between.

This clonotype appeared many times. The chain joins TRBV11-2 to TRBJ1-1; D gene ambiguous. Per the germline V gene, CDR1 is SGHAT and CDR2 is FQNNGV. V was pared by 1 base and J by 5 bases, with 11 bases between. The CDR3 runs 14 residues. CDR3 amino acids: CASSLGQDRTEAFF. Here the CDR3 DNA reads TGTGCCAGCAGCTTAGGGCAGGACCGGACTGAAGCTTTCTTT.

The sample holds a few counts of this clonotype. A much larger clone lies one base from this, so it may be a read error. The chain couples TRBV20-1 to TRBJ2-1, with 8 bases matching TRBD1. The ends lost 3 bases at V and 6 bases at J; junction bases unmatched: 13. The germline CDR1 and CDR2 sequences are DFQATT and SNEGSKA (reference sequence). CDR3 length: 16 residues. The CDR3 reads CSASSALTGVGNEQFF. The CDR3 DNA reads TGCAGTGCTAGCTCCGCCCTGACAGGGGTAGGCAATGAGCAGTTCTTC.